These T cell receptor beta chains were read from a single sample in a study of T cell responses to AZD1222 COVID-19 vaccine. Generated by immunoSEQ multiplex PCR, the TCRdb table keeps only in-frame clones and is missing some. The sample carries roughly 140,000 clones, roughly 90% recorded once. Sequenced material: peripheral blood, taken 28 days after the second AZD1222 dose. The receptors come from an adult who received the AZD1222 COVID-19 vaccine. The CDR3 runs from the conserved cysteine through the conserved F or W. D genes are given only for firm matches. Clone sizes are given selectively: once, few, many, or a class where the clone is expanded.

v_call	d_call	j_call	clone_size	cdr3_nt	cdr3_aa
TRBV10-1	NA	TRBJ1-5	NA	TGCGCCAGCAGTGAAACGGGAGCAGGGCCCCAGCATTTT	CASSETGAGPQHF
TRBV6-2/TRBV6-3	NA	TRBJ2-1	NA	TGTGCCAGCAGTTACTCGAAACTTGCTAGCAGGAGGACCCACAATGAGCAGTTCTTC	CASSYSKLASRRTHNEQFF
TRBV5-1	NA	TRBJ2-1	NA	TGCGCCAGCAGCTTGAACAGACCCAATGAGCAGTTCTTC	CASSLNRPNEQFF
TRBV28	TRBD1	TRBJ1-2	NA	TGTGCCAGCAGCGCCGCCGACAGGGAATACGGCTACACCTTC	CASSAADREYGYTF
TRBV10-1	TRBD2	TRBJ2-1	NA	TGCGCCAGCAGTGGTAGGAGCGGGAGAACCTCCTACAATGAGCAGTTCTTC	CASSGRSGRTSYNEQFF
TRBV6-5	NA	TRBJ2-3	once	TGTGCCAGCAGTTACTTAGATACGCAGTATTTT	CASSYLDTQYF
TRBV9	NA	TRBJ2-2	NA	TGTGCCAGCAGCGTACTAGCTGCCACCGGGGAGCTGTTTTTT	CASSVLAATGELFF
TRBV14	NA	TRBJ2-7	few	TGTGCCAGCAGCCAAGGCTACCCGCCCGAGCAGTACTTC	CASSQGYPPEQYF
TRBV7-3	TRBD2	TRBJ2-3	once	TGTGCCAGCAGCCCGACTAGCGAGGCTACAGATACGCAGTATTTT	CASSPTSEATDTQYF
TRBV28	NA	TRBJ2-1	once	TGTGCCAGCAGTTTGGGGGTCTACAATGAGCAGTTCTTC	CASSLGVYNEQFF
TRBV27	TRBD2	TRBJ2-3	NA	TGTGCCAGCAGTTTTTCGGGACTAGCGGGAGGGCCAGATACGCAGTATTTT	CASSFSGLAGGPDTQYF
TRBV5-1	NA	TRBJ2-7	NA	TGCGCCAGCAGCTTGATCGGGTCCTACGAGCAGTACTTC	CASSLIGSYEQYF
TRBV30	NA	TRBJ2-4	NA	TGTGCCTGGAGTTACGGGACAAAAAACATTCAGTACTTC	CAWSYGTKNIQYF
TRBV2	NA	TRBJ1-3	NA	TGTGCCAGCAGCCCCGGGACATCCGCTATCTTT	CASSPGTSAIF
TRBV6-5	TRBD1	TRBJ1-2	NA	TGTGCCAGCAGTAACGGACAGGGACCTAACTATGGCTACACCTTC	CASSNGQGPNYGYTF
TRBV6-5	TRBD1	TRBJ1-5	NA	TGTGCCAGCAGTTGGGACAGTCCCTATAGCAATCAGCCCCAGCATTTT	CASSWDSPYSNQPQHF
TRBV28	NA	TRBJ2-5	NA	TGTGCCAGCCAGGAGCTGGGGGAGACCCAGTACTTC	CASQELGETQYF
TRBV5-1	NA	TRBJ2-5	NA	TGCGCCAGCAGTGCGAGGTGGCAGTTTGGGGAGACCCAGTACTTC	CASSARWQFGETQYF
TRBV28	TRBD2	TRBJ2-3	NA	TGTGCCAGCAGTTTGACGGGACTATACTCCACAGATACGCAGTATTTT	CASSLTGLYSTDTQYF
TRBV9	NA	TRBJ1-3	NA	TGTGCCAGCAGCGTCCTCTCTGGAAACACCATATATTTT	CASSVLSGNTIYF
TRBV5-1	NA	TRBJ1-3	NA	TGCGCCAGCAGCGATCTATCTGACTCTGGAAACACCATATATTTT	CASSDLSDSGNTIYF
TRBV2	NA	TRBJ2-1	NA	TGTGCCAGCAGTGCGAGTTTCATGAGCTCCTACAATGAGCAGTTCTTC	CASSASFMSSYNEQFF
TRBV4-1	TRBD1	TRBJ1-3	NA	TGCGCCAGCAGGGACGGGACAGGGAAACTCTCTGGAAACACCATATATTTT	CASRDGTGKLSGNTIYF
TRBV13	NA	TRBJ2-4	NA	TGTGCCAGCAGCTTCTGGGTGAATAACATTCAGTACTTC	CASSFWVNNIQYF
TRBV29-1	TRBD1	TRBJ1-2	NA	TGCAGCGTTAAGGGGGACAGCCTGAGGTATGGCTACACCTTC	CSVKGDSLRYGYTF
TRBV14	NA	TRBJ1-6	NA	TGTGCCAGCAGCCCCGGGGACCTAAAAAATTCACCCCTCCACTTT	CASSPGDLKNSPLHF
TRBV19	TRBD1	TRBJ1-5	NA	TGTGCCAGTAGTATGGTCGTTCGGGACAGATATCAGCCCCAGCATTTT	CASSMVVRDRYQPQHF
TRBV19	NA	TRBJ2-7	once	TGTGCCAGTAGTGTCGTCCGGGACGCTCCCTACGAGCAGTACTTC	CASSVVRDAPYEQYF
TRBV7-9	TRBD1	TRBJ1-5	NA	TGTGCCAGCAGAGCAGGGGGGGCTCAGCCCCAGCATTTT	CASRAGGAQPQHF
TRBV5-1	NA	TRBJ1-6	NA	TGCGCCAGCAGCTTGGCGAACTATTCACCCCTCCACTTT	CASSLANYSPLHF
TRBV29-1	TRBD1	TRBJ1-2	NA	TGCAGCGTTGATTCGACAGGGGGCTATGGCTACACCTTC	CSVDSTGGYGYTF
TRBV6-1	TRBD2	TRBJ2-7	NA	TGTGCCAGCAGTGTACTAGCGGGAGCTTCCTACGAGCAGTACTTC	CASSVLAGASYEQYF
TRBV30	NA	TRBJ2-7	NA	TGTGCCTGGAGATCCAGCGGACGCTCCTACGAGCAGTACTTC	CAWRSSGRSYEQYF
TRBV5-4	NA	TRBJ2-2	NA	TGTGCCACCTACGGTCGGTCGGGCACCGGGGAGCTGTTTTTT	CATYGRSGTGELFF
TRBV29-1	NA	TRBJ1-5	NA	TGCAGCGTTCCCAGCGTGTCCTCTGGTCAGCCCCAGCATTTT	CSVPSVSSGQPQHF
TRBV4-1	NA	TRBJ2-7	NA	TGCGCCAGCAGCCAAGGTAGCGCGGGAATCTACGAGCAGTACTTC	CASSQGSAGIYEQYF
TRBV2	TRBD2	TRBJ2-2	NA	TGTGCCAGCAATCGAGGACTAGCGGCGAACACCGGGGAGCTGTTTTTT	CASNRGLAANTGELFF
TRBV30	TRBD2	TRBJ2-7	once	TGTGCCTGGAGGGTGACTAGCGGGCTAAGGGAGCAGTACTTC	CAWRVTSGLREQYF
TRBV2	TRBD1	TRBJ2-2	NA	TGTGCCAGCAGTGATGGACAGGGCGGGTACGCCGGGGAGCTGTTTTTT	CASSDGQGGYAGELFF
TRBV27	NA	TRBJ2-5	NA	TGTGCCAGCAGTTTGGGCCCCTGGCCGAAGACCCAGTACTTC	CASSLGPWPKTQYF
TRBV14	TRBD1	TRBJ1-1	once	TGTGCCAGCAGCACTCAATTGACAGGGGGATGGACTGAAGCTTTCTTT	CASSTQLTGGWTEAFF
TRBV7-8	NA	TRBJ2-7	NA	TGTGCCAGCAGCTTAGGAGTACTTGGTCAGTTAAGCTCCTACGAGCAGTACTTC	CASSLGVLGQLSSYEQYF
TRBV9	NA	TRBJ2-1	once	TGTGCCAGCAGCGGAGGCCAGGGGAGGTATTACAATGAGCAGTTCTTC	CASSGGQGRYYNEQFF
TRBV3-1/TRBV3-2	TRBD2	TRBJ2-1	NA	TGTGCCAGCAGCCAAGGCCTAGCGGGAGAGAGGAATGAGCAGTTCTTC	CASSQGLAGERNEQFF
TRBV7-2	TRBD1	TRBJ1-2	NA	TGTGCCAGCAGCAACGGACAGGGGCCGGTTGGCTACACCTTC	CASSNGQGPVGYTF